Only a few counts were recorded for the clone carrying this T cell receptor (beta chain). The antigen remains unidentified. This CDR3 is built from 16 residues. CDR1 is MNHGY, CDR2 SAAAGT, per germline. V was pared by 6 bases and J by 2 bases, with 20 bases between. The record originates from a study of T cell repertoires in cytomegalovirus infection. About the research overall: In the study, CMV epitopes included recently identified HLA-C-restricted and well-studied HLA-B-restricted ones. It was the public TCR beta signatures that indicated both CMV infection and matching HLA type.

TCRdb processed the reads anew with MiXCR; each CDR3 protein has one entry. Here the sample spans around 800,000 distinct CDR3 sequences, about 33% being singletons. The study, taken as a whole, reports: Individuals carrying CMV plus the relevant HLA were identified by cumulative frequency of public TCR beta families. The study found HLA-C-restricted CMV-specific TCR beta clonotypes dominating the ex vivo response.

The chain carries TRBV6-8 and TRBJ2-7; D ambiguous. This material consisted of cultured CD8+ T cells from PBMCs, taken from culture after CMV antigen stimulation. This TCR derives from a human donor in good health (CMV status not recorded). Some clones in this sample may be carry-over from other donors' samples. The CDR3 nucleotides read TGTGCCAGCAGCCTAAAGTCCACCTTCTCGGCCTACGAGCAGTACGTC. Amino acid sequence: CASSLKSTFSAYEQYV.